The next 24 T cell receptor beta chains were all read from a single sample in a study of T cells in Graves' hyperthyroidism and ophthalmopathy. RNA transcripts gave rise to amplified TCR beta CDR3 regions. Primed by the HTBI set, a first-round RT-PCR was run on the TCR CDR3. TCRdb re-called the multiplex PCR reads with MiXCR, one entry per CDR3 protein. Among approximately 380,000 distinct CDR3 sequences listed, 15% to 20% were seen once. Sequencing was performed on blood. The receptors here all came from a woman younger than 30 with Graves' hyperthyroidism.

Ten or more counts support this clonotype. CDR3 amino acids: CASSLRGAPLGAFF. Here the CDR3 DNA reads TGTGCCAGCAGTTTACGAGGAGCACCACTTGGAGCTTTCTTT. The rearrangement uses TRBV12-3 or TRBV12-4 and TRBJ1-1; D is unresolved. The CDR3 extends over 14 amino acids. Between the trimmed V and J ends, which lost 2 bases and 10 bases, there was a span of 17 bases.

This clonotype was seen many times. This chain uses TRBV29-1 with TRBJ2-7; D is unresolved. The CDR3 totals 11 residues. V shed 3 bases and J shed 3 bases, with 6 bases lying between them. CDR1 is SQVTM, CDR2 ANQGSEA, per germline. CDR3 amino acids: CSVEVSYEQYF. The CDR3 nucleotides are TGCAGCGTTGAGGTCAGCTACGAGCAGTACTTC.

In this sample, this clonotype turned up many times. The rearrangement uses TRBV20-1 and TRBJ2-5; D possibly corresponds to TRBD2 (6 bases). The CDR3 consists of 13 residues. Looked up from germline, CDR1 is DFQATT and CDR2 is SNEGSKA (reference sequence). Trimming left V 5 bases short and J 2 bases short, with 12 bases between. The CDR3 DNA is TGCAGTGCTTACGGACTATTTCAAGAGACCCAGTACTTC. Its translation: CSAYGLFQETQYF.

Only a few counts were recorded for this clonotype. The chain uses TRBV5-4 and TRBJ1-2; D is uncertain. The CDR3 is 13 residues long. Germline lookup yields CDR1 SGHNT and CDR2 YYREEE (reference sequence). Trimming took off 2 bases at V and 4 bases at J, with 9 bases between the two ends. The CDR3 region has the DNA TGTGCCAGCAGCTTCTGGGCCTCCTATGGCTACACCTTC. Protein: CASSFWASYGYTF.

At least ten counts were recorded for this clonotype. The gene calls are TRBV12-3 or TRBV12-4 and TRBJ2-2; the D is unclear. Deletions cut 1 base from V and 1 base from J, with 4 bases between. CDR3 length equals 14 residues. CDR3 DNA: TGTGCCAGCAGTTTAGTGCGGAACACCGGGGAGCTGTTTTTT. Amino acid sequence: CASSLVRNTGELFF.

This clonotype was detected many times. This sequence joins TRBV5-1 and TRBJ1-2; D possibly corresponds to TRBD1 (5 bases). Trimming cost V 3 bases and J 5 bases, with 11 bases left between them. Germline assignment: CDR1 SGHRS and CDR2 YFSETQ. The CDR3 is made up of 13 amino acids. The CDR3 coding sequence is TGCGCCAGCAGCTCATCGGGGGTGTATGGCTACACCTTC. Translation: CASSSSGVYGYTF.

This clonotype was picked up many times. This sequence joins TRBV5-1 and TRBJ2-5; D might be TRBD1 or TRBD2, each matching 5 bases. From germline, CDR1 is SGHRS and CDR2 YFSETQ. V was shortened by 0 bases and J by 3 bases, with 21 bases between the two germline ends. The CDR3 length is 18 residues. CDR3 sequence (DNA): TGCGCCAGCAGCTTGGGAGTGCGGCCTCAGATGGGGGAAGAGACCCAGTACTTC. Encoded protein: CASSLGVRPQMGEETQYF.

This clonotype was seen a handful of times. The chain employs TRBV5-1 and TRBJ1-6; 8 positions match TRBD1. Germline V CDR1 and CDR2: SGHRS, YFSETQ. Germline trimming cut 1 base from V and 10 bases from J; bases unmatched to any gene: 7. This CDR3 contains 15 residues. The CDR3 spells CASSLSTGVSSPLHF. The CDR3 bases are TGCGCCAGCAGCTTGTCGACAGGGGTTTCGTCACCCCTCCACTTT. Based on the CDR3 plus reference TRBV5-1 and TRBJ1-6, the full variable domain is KAGVTQTPRYLIKTRGQQVTLSCSPISGHRSVSWYQQTPGQGLQFLFEYFSETQRNKGNFPGRFSGRQFSNSRSEMNVSTLELGDSALYLCASSLSTGVSSPLHFGNGTRLTVT.

In this sample, this clonotype turned up many times. The genes are TRBV12-3 or TRBV12-4 and TRBJ1-5, with D possibly TRBD1 on 6 matching bases. CDR3 length equals 14 residues. Trimming left V 5 bases short and J 6 bases short, with 14 bases between. This CDR3 reads CASSLGGASQPQHF. Here the CDR3 DNA reads TGTGCCAGCAGTCTTGGGGGGGCTAGTCAGCCCCAGCATTTT.

This clonotype was seen at least ten times. The chain couples TRBV20-1 to TRBJ1-1; D is perhaps TRBD1 (5 bases). CDR1 DFQATT and CDR2 SNEGSKA come from the germline V gene (reference sequence). V lost 2 bases to trimming and J lost 3 bases, with 13 bases between them. CDR3 length equals 14 residues. The CDR3 is CSARLQGGDTEAFF. The CDR3, as DNA: TGCAGTGCTAGACTCCAGGGTGGGGACACTGAAGCTTTCTTT.

There are a few counts of this clonotype. The CDR3 end shows no conserved phenylalanine or tryptophan, and so a read error is likely. The chain has TRBV5-1 and TRBJ2-5, with TRBD1 as a possible D gene (6 bases). In germline, CDR1 is SGHRS, CDR2 YFSETQ. The V end lost 3 bases, the J end lost 5 bases, and 14 bases lay between the germline ends. The CDR3 runs 14 residues. CDR3 amino acids: CASSSAGAGETQYL. The DNA of the CDR3 is TGCGCCAGCAGCTCCGCAGGGGCAGGGGAGACCCAGTACCTC.

This clonotype was recorded many times. The rearrangement links TRBV18 to TRBJ1-5; tentatively, D is TRBD1 (5 bases). Germline V gives CDR1 KGHSH, CDR2 LQKENI. There are 16 residues in the CDR3. V was shortened by 0 bases and J by 2 bases, with 11 bases between the two germline ends. CDR3: CASSPPGEGGNQPQHF. The CDR3, as DNA: TGTGCCAGCTCACCACCGGGGGAAGGGGGCAATCAGCCCCAGCATTTT.

Turning to this clonotype: A much larger clone differs from this one at a single base, so this may be a read error. Given the absence of the conserved phenylalanine or tryptophan at the CDR3 end, a read error is likely. CDR3 nucleotide sequence: TGTGCCAGCAGCTCCGGGACAGCTTACACTGAAGCTTTCTTG. Its protein product is CASSSGTAYTEAFL. The chain joins TRBV7-3 to TRBJ1-1; 7 bases agree with TRBD1. The germline CDR1 and CDR2 sequences are SGHTA and FQGTGA. The J segment lost 3 bases and the V segment lost 4 bases, leaving 5 bases of the junction unmatched. The CDR3 spans 14 residues.

This clonotype was recorded at least ten times. V is TRBV12-3 or TRBV12-4 and J is TRBJ2-6; no clear D. V shed 4 bases and J shed 0 bases, with 13 bases lying between them. The CDR3 sequence is 17 residues long. Here the CDR3 DNA reads TGTGCCAGCAGTTCTAGGACCCCGGACTCTGGGGCCAACGTCCTGACTTTC. Amino acid sequence: CASSSRTPDSGANVLTF.

The chain employs TRBV11-2 and TRBJ1-1; D is ambiguous. The CDR3 is 16 residues long. The V gene lost 4 bases and the J gene lost 0 bases, with 15 bases spanning the gap. Germline assignment: CDR1 SGHAT and CDR2 FQNNGV. As DNA, the CDR3 is TGTGCCAGCAGCTACCTAGGAGGATTGATGAACACTGAAGCTTTCTTT. The encoded protein is CASSYLGGLMNTEAFF. The full variable domain, completed using reference TRBV11-2 and TRBJ1-1, is EAGVAQSPRYKIIEKRQSVAFWCNPISGHATLYWYQQILGQGPKLLIQFQNNGVVDDSQLPKDRFSAERLKGVDSTLKIQPAKLEDSAVYLCASSYLGGLMNTEAFFGQGTRLTVV.

The J gene is TRBJ1-1, the V gene TRBV12-3 or TRBV12-4; D is undetermined. Between the trimmed V and J ends, which lost 0 bases and 7 bases, there was a span of 12 bases. CDR3 length: 14 residues. The CDR3 DNA is TGTGCCAGCAGTTTAGCAGGGAGGACGGTTGAAGCTTTCTTT. It codes for CASSLAGRTVEAFF.

The chain recombines TRBV4-1 with TRBJ1-1; D gene ambiguous. Germline lookup yields CDR1 MGHRA and CDR2 YSYEKL. CDR3 length: 16 residues. V lost 0 bases and J 1 base, leaving 12 bases between the germline ends. In DNA form, the CDR3 reads TGCGCCAGCAGCCAAGACAAGGGTCGGGGGAACACTGAAGCTTTCTTT. This sequence encodes CASSQDKGRGNTEAFF.

This clonotype showed up many times. This chain links TRBV20-1 with TRBJ2-2; TRBD1 might be the D (5 bases). The V gene lost 5 bases and the J gene lost 5 bases, with 9 bases spanning the gap. The length of the CDR3 is 12 residues. The germline gives CDR1 DFQATT, CDR2 SNEGSKA (reference sequence). The CDR3 spells CSASDITGELFF. The CDR3 coding sequence is TGCAGTGCTTCGGACATAACCGGGGAGCTGTTTTTT.

This clonotype was seen repeatedly, ten times or more. The V gene is TRBV27, the J gene TRBJ1-2; D gene ambiguous. Trimming took 5 bases from V and 1 from J, leaving 11 bases between them. CDR1 MNHEY and CDR2 SMNVEV come from the germline V gene (reference sequence). The CDR3 covers 14 residues. The CDR3 DNA sequence: TGTGCCAGCAGTGGAGGCAGGCTTAACTATGGCTACACCTTC. Amino acid sequence: CASSGGRLNYGYTF.

The V gene is TRBV11-2, the J gene TRBJ2-5; 8 bases agree with TRBD1. Germline V CDR1 and CDR2: SGHAT, FQNNGV. J gave up 0 bases and V 5 bases, and 8 bases lay outside the gene matches. The length of the CDR3 is 16 residues. CDR3 sequence (DNA): TGTGCCAGCAGCCAGCCCTGGACAGGGTACCAAGAGACCCAGTACTTC. This codes for CASSQPWTGYQETQYF. Combining the CDR3 with reference TRBV11-2 and TRBJ2-5 gives the whole variable domain EAGVAQSPRYKIIEKRQSVAFWCNPISGHATLYWYQQILGQGPKLLIQFQNNGVVDDSQLPKDRFSAERLKGVDSTLKIQPAKLEDSAVYLCASSQPWTGYQETQYFGPGTRLLVL.

The V call is TRBV20-1, the J call TRBJ2-7; TRBD2 might be the D (7 bases). Germline V gene sequence: CDR1 DFQATT, CDR2 SNEGSKA (reference sequence). Trimming removed 1 base from V and 3 bases from J, with 16 bases in between. The CDR3 is 15 amino acids. The CDR3 here is CSARVGGGGGYEQYF. CDR3 nucleotides: TGCAGTGCTAGAGTGGGGGGCGGGGGTGGCTACGAGCAGTACTTC.

Points on this clonotype: Given a much more abundant clone one base away, this may be a read error. As the CDR3 is not closed by the conserved phenylalanine or tryptophan, this likely results from a read error. The rearrangement uses TRBV28 and TRBJ2-2; tentative D call: TRBD1 (6 bases). The CDR3 covers 15 residues. CDR1 is MDHEN and CDR2 is SYDVKM in the germline V gene. Trimming took off 5 bases at V and 2 bases at J, with 12 bases between the two ends. Here the CDR3 DNA reads TGTGCCAGCAGTCAAGGGGACATCAACACCGGGGAGCTGTTTTTG. Amino acid sequence: CASSQGDINTGELFL.

This clonotype was recorded at least ten times. This CDR3 is CASSLKLGTNYEQYF. DNA for the CDR3: TGTGCCAGCAGTTTAAAGCTGGGGACCAACTACGAGCAGTACTTC. J is TRBJ2-7 and V is TRBV27; either TRBD1 or TRBD2 may fit D (5 bases each). Trimming shortened V by 2 bases and J by 3 bases, and 14 bases separated the two germline ends. The CDR3 is 15 amino acids. CDR1 and CDR2 from the germline V gene are MNHEY and SMNVEV (reference sequence).

This clonotype has ten or more counts. The CDR3 bases are TGTGCCAGCAGTCGGGGGGGGCAGGGTCTTGAGCAGTACTTC. The encoded protein is CASSRGGQGLEQYF. The V and J genes are TRBV12-3 or TRBV12-4 and TRBJ2-7; 8 bases fit TRBD2. The V segment lost 5 bases and the J segment 7 bases; nucleotides outside the gene matches: 10. The CDR3 runs to 14 residues.